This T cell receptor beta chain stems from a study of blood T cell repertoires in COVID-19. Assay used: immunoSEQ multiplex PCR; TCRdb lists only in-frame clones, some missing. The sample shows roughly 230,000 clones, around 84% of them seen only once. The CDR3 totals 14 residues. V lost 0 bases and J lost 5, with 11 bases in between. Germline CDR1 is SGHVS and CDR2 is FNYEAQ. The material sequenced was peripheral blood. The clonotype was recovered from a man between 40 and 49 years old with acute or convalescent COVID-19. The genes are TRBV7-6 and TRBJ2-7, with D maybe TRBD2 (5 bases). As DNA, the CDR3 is TGTGCCAGCAGCTTAGCCGAGGGTGGTAACGAGCAGTACTTC. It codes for CASSLAEGGNEQYF.